This T cell receptor (beta chain) comes out of a study of cytomegalovirus exposure and HLA in healthy donors. Germline CDR1 SGDLS, CDR2 YYNGEE. The CDR3 has 15 residues. Trimming stripped 3 bases from V and 3 bases from J, with 15 bases between. Concerning this clone: Its antigen is still unknown.

General study results and limits: One later analysis, an examination of the 90 to 150 validation repertoires, found that first-cohort TCR clusters tended to co-occur in them.

The table came from immunoSEQ multiplex PCR; TCRdb's copy has only in-frame clones and leaves some out. Among fewer than 200,000 clones listed, roughly 96% were seen once. Sequenced sample: PBMCs. The rearrangement uses TRBV9 and TRBJ1-1, with TRBD1 as a possible D gene (6 bases). This clonotype originated in a woman aged 18-29 years in good health and CMV-seronegative. CDR3 in amino acids: CASSAHRDRDTEAFF. The DNA for the CDR3 is TGTGCCAGCAGCGCTCACAGGGATAGGGACACTGAAGCTTTCTTT.